Listed here are 6 T cell receptor beta chains from one sample, sequenced in a study of T cells in Graves' hyperthyroidism and ophthalmopathy. Researchers took RNA transcripts and amplified the TCR beta CDR3 regions from them. The TCR CDR3 first-round RT-PCR relied on the HTBI primer set. TCRdb fed the multiplex PCR reads into MiXCR, producing one record per CDR3 protein. The sample contains around 540,000 distinct CDR3 sequences, about 16% of which appear only once. What was sequenced was blood. These TCRs come from a woman aged 25 to 45 with Graves' ophthalmopathy.

Ten or more counts support this clonotype. V and J are TRBV29-1 and TRBJ1-1; D may be TRBD1 (5 bases). The V and J ends lost 6 bases and 4 bases respectively, with 15 bases between them. The CDR3 spans 13 residues. Germline-derived CDR1 and CDR2 are SQVTM and ANQGSEA. CDR3: CSVVGAWGTEAFF. The CDR3 DNA reads as TGCAGCGTCGTAGGGGCCTGGGGCACTGAAGCTTTCTTT.

The genes are TRBV27 and TRBJ2-7; no clear D gene. The CDR3 runs to 13 residues. Germline V gene data show CDR1 as MNHEY and CDR2 as SMNVEV (reference sequence). V was pared by 0 bases and J by 6 bases, with 9 bases between. The CDR3 loop is CASSLSLLSEQYF. Written as DNA, the CDR3 is TGTGCCAGCAGTTTATCCCTCCTCAGCGAGCAGTACTTC.

The CDR3 reads CSAQGTSGIGEQFF. CDR3 bases: TGCAGTGCGCAGGGGACTAGCGGGATTGGTGAGCAGTTCTTC. This chain links TRBV20-1 with TRBJ2-1; TRBD2 agrees at 13 bases. Unmatched junction bases numbered 8, after V lost 6 bases and J lost 9 bases. Germline V gives CDR1 DFQATT, CDR2 SNEGSKA (reference sequence). The CDR3 totals 14 residues.

The chain couples TRBV28 to TRBJ1-3, with 10 bases fitting TRBD1. The germline CDR1 and CDR2 sequences are MDHEN and SYDVKM. The V and J ends lost 8 bases and 2 bases, in that order; junction bases with no gene match: 9. This CDR3 spans 16 amino acids. Here the CDR3 reads CASRGQGNVAGNTIYF. As DNA, the CDR3 is TGTGCCAGCCGGGGACAGGGGAATGTCGCTGGAAACACCATATATTTT. The variable domain in full, with the rest retrieved from reference TRBV28 and TRBJ1-3, is DVKVTQSSRYLVKRTGEKVFLECVQDMDHENMFWYRQDPGLGLRLIYFSYDVKMKEKGDIPEGYSVSREKKERFSLILESASTNQTSMYLCASRGQGNVAGNTIYFGEGSWLTVV.

The chain combines TRBV9 with TRBJ2-7; D ambiguous. V lost 3 bases to trimming and J lost 1 base, with 17 bases between them. From germline, CDR1 is SGDLS and CDR2 YYNGEE. This CDR3 spans 16 amino acids. CDR3 coding DNA: TGTGCCAGCAGCGAAGGGCCTCTAGTCGGGTCCTACGAGCAGTACTTC. Amino acids: CASSEGPLVGSYEQYF. The full variable domain, in which reference TRBV9 and TRBJ2-7 provide the parts outside the CDR3, is DSGVTQTPKHLITATGQRVTLRCSPRSGDLSVYWYQQSLDQGLQFLIQYYNGEERAKGNILERFSAQQFPDLHSELNLSSLELGDSALYFCASSEGPLVGSYEQYFGPGTRLTVT.

This clonotype was observed many times. The chain links TRBV12-3 or TRBV12-4 to TRBJ2-3, with 10 bases matching TRBD2. This CDR3 has 15 amino acids. The ends lost 6 bases at V and 0 bases at J; junction bases unmatched: 3. Written as DNA, the CDR3 is TGTGCCAGCAGCCAAGCGGGGGGGAGCACAGATACGCAGTATTTT. Protein product: CASSQAGGSTDTQYF.